This T cell receptor (beta chain) emerged from a study of blood T cells in healthy people across ages. Trimming took 1 base from V and 6 from J, leaving 11 bases between them. This CDR3 has 14 amino acids. Germline V CDR1 and CDR2: LGHNA, YNFKEQ. Primed by a sample-barcoded 5' primer and a J-beta primer mix, a second PCR proceeded for 7 to 11 cycles. TCRdb independently ran MiXCR on the 5' RACE reads; one entry per CDR3 protein. The repertoire consists of about 280,000 distinct CDR3 sequences, with roughly 26% occurring once and the leading ten covering approximately 28%. This chain connects TRBV4-2 to TRBJ2-3; D possibly uses TRBD1 or TRBD2 (5 bases each). This sequence originates from a woman aged 70-85 years in good health. The sample consisted of blood. CDR3 sequence (DNA): TGTGCCAGCAGCCAAGGAGGGGTCAGGGATACGCAGTATTTT. Residues: CASSQGGVRDTQYF.